A selection of T cell receptor beta chains follows, all from one sample in a study of cytomegalovirus exposure and HLA in healthy donors. Generated by immunoSEQ multiplex PCR, the TCRdb table keeps only in-frame clones and is missing some. The data show under 150,000 clones, around 73% seen once. What was sequenced was PBMCs. The source of these receptors is a human donor in good health. Each CDR3 is given with its conserved first and last residue. The order of the fields is CDR3 DNA, CDR3 protein, clone size, J gene, V gene, D gene. D genes are given only for firm matches. A row's size may be missing; if present it is once, few, many or a size class.

TGTGCCAGCAGTAAGGGACAGGGCCACTATGGCTACACCTTC,CASSKGQGHYGYTF,NA,TRBJ1-2,TRBV6-1,TRBD1
TGTGCCAGCAGCTTGAGCGTAGGAGCTTATAGCAATCAGCCCCAGCATTTT,CASSLSVGAYSNQPQHF,NA,TRBJ1-5,TRBV5-4,NA
TGTGCCAGCAGCCTCGGGGGGTGGAATGAAAAACTGTTTTTT,CASSLGGWNEKLFF,once,TRBJ1-4,TRBV7-3,NA
TGTGCCAGTAGTATTGGGCCACGGGGCAATGAGCAGTTCTTC,CASSIGPRGNEQFF,NA,TRBJ2-1,TRBV19,NA
TGTGCCAGCAGCACGACAGTGGCCCAAGAGACCCAGTACTTC,CASSTTVAQETQYF,NA,TRBJ2-5,TRBV5-8,NA
TGTGCCAGCAGGACGGGTCTACAAGAGACCCAGTACTTC,CASRTGLQETQYF,NA,TRBJ2-5,TRBV27,NA
TGTGCCAGCAGTCCCGGGACTAGCGGGAGTTATGAGCAGTTCTTC,CASSPGTSGSYEQFF,NA,TRBJ2-1,TRBV2,TRBD2
TGTGCCAGCACCTTGACAGGGGGAAGAGGCTACACCTTC,CASTLTGGRGYTF,NA,TRBJ1-2,TRBV11-2,TRBD1
TGTGCCAGCAGGTCGGACAGGGGCTTCAACGAGCAGTACTTC,CASRSDRGFNEQYF,once,TRBJ2-7,TRBV6-1,TRBD1
TGTGCCAGCAGTTACTCGGGGGGGGGCCAAGAGACCCAGTACTTC,CASSYSGGGQETQYF,NA,TRBJ2-5,TRBV6-5,TRBD2
TGTGCCAGCGACACCGGGACAGGGGGCGGAGAGACCCAGTACTTC,CASDTGTGGGETQYF,few,TRBJ2-5,TRBV11-2,TRBD1
TGTGCCAGCAGCCCGAGGCTGTCTAACTATGGCTACACCTTC,CASSPRLSNYGYTF,few,TRBJ1-2,TRBV11-3,NA
TGCGCCAGCAGCTTGGATCCTCTAGCGGGGGGGGACAATGAGCAGTTCTTC,CASSLDPLAGGDNEQFF,NA,TRBJ2-1,TRBV5-1,TRBD2
TGTGCCAGCAGCCCGAAGAGTAATGAGCAGTTCTTC,CASSPKSNEQFF,NA,TRBJ2-1,TRBV11-3,NA
TGTGCCAGCAGTCTATCGAGCTATGCCGGGGAGCTGTTTTTT,CASSLSSYAGELFF,NA,TRBJ2-2,TRBV6-7,NA
TGTGCCAGCAAATCCGGGACAGGGATTTGGGGGCAGTACTTC,CASKSGTGIWGQYF,once,TRBJ2-7,TRBV2,TRBD1
TGCGCCAGCAGCCAAGCCCCCGGGACTAGCGGAAAAAACATTCAGTACTTC,CASSQAPGTSGKNIQYF,few,TRBJ2-4,TRBV4-1,TRBD2
TGTGCCAGCAGCGTAGGTCCAGCAACTAATGAAAAACTGTTTTTT,CASSVGPATNEKLFF,NA,TRBJ1-4,TRBV9,NA
TGTGCCAGCAGCCTTAGCGGGGTTCAGTTCTTC,CASSLSGVQFF,NA,TRBJ2-1,TRBV5-6,TRBD2
TGTGCCAGCAGCAAGCTGCTTTGGGACAGGGGACCATATAGCAATCAGCCCCAGCATTTT,CASSKLLWDRGPYSNQPQHF,NA,TRBJ1-5,TRBV21-1,NA
TGTGCCAGCAGTGATGGGCTGACTAGCGGGGGACCTGGTGGGGAGACCCAGTACTTC,CASSDGLTSGGPGGETQYF,NA,TRBJ2-5,TRBV6-1,TRBD2
TGTGCCAGCTTGGACAGGGGGCTCGCTGAAGCTTTCTTT,CASLDRGLAEAFF,NA,TRBJ1-1,TRBV6-5,TRBD1
TGTGCCAGTAGTGGCAGGGAGGTCGGCACTGAAGCTTTCTTT,CASSGREVGTEAFF,NA,TRBJ1-1,TRBV19,NA
TGTGCCAGCAGCTCGGCACAGGGCTACAATCAGCCCCAGCATTTT,CASSSAQGYNQPQHF,NA,TRBJ1-5,TRBV7-8,NA
TGCGCCAGCAGCGCAGGACAGTTGGATGGTGGCTACACCTTC,CASSAGQLDGGYTF,NA,TRBJ1-2,TRBV5-1,NA
TGTGCCAGCAGCTTTCTAGCGGGGGGTAGCGAGCAGTACTTC,CASSFLAGGSEQYF,NA,TRBJ2-7,TRBV11-2,TRBD2
TGTGCCAGCCAAAAAGGGGCAGTTCCAGATACGCAGTATTTT,CASQKGAVPDTQYF,once,TRBJ2-3,TRBV13,NA
TGTGCCAGTAGTGAACTGGCTAGCGGGGTGACCCAGTACTTC,CASSELASGVTQYF,NA,TRBJ2-5,TRBV2,TRBD2
TGTGCCAGCAAAATGACAGGGGGCGGCTACACCTTC,CASKMTGGGYTF,NA,TRBJ1-2,TRBV28,TRBD1
TGCGCCAGCAGCCAACATTTCCGGGGTGCTTACGAGCAGTACTTC,CASSQHFRGAYEQYF,NA,TRBJ2-7,TRBV4-1,NA
TGTGCCACCAGCAGAGATTACACTAGCGGTTCGGGCGAGCAGTACTTC,CATSRDYTSGSGEQYF,NA,TRBJ2-7,TRBV15,TRBD2
TGTGCCAGCAGCAAGATTTGGGACAGCTATAATTCACCCCTCCACTTT,CASSKIWDSYNSPLHF,NA,TRBJ1-6,TRBV21-1,NA
TGTGCCAGCAGCCGACTAGGGAGGAACACCGGGGAGCTGTTTTTT,CASSRLGRNTGELFF,once,TRBJ2-2,TRBV6-1,NA
TGTGCCAGCAGTTTATCCGCCGGCAGGGTCTACGAGCAGTACTTC,CASSLSAGRVYEQYF,NA,TRBJ2-7,TRBV27,NA
TGTGCCGGAGGGGTAGTTGAGGGGACAGATACGCAGTATTTT,CAGGVVEGTDTQYF,NA,TRBJ2-3,TRBV6-6,NA
TGTGCCAGCAGTGGGACAGGGGGGGAGACCCAGTACTTC,CASSGTGGETQYF,NA,TRBJ2-5,TRBV27,TRBD1
TGCAGCGTTGGGAGAGGGAACACTGAAGCTTTCTTT,CSVGRGNTEAFF,NA,TRBJ1-1,TRBV29-1,NA
TGTGCCAGCAGCTTAACTAGTCGTGGCGGATCCTACGAGCAGTACTTC,CASSLTSRGGSYEQYF,NA,TRBJ2-7,TRBV7-8,NA
TGTGCCTGGAGTGTATCCCGCAATGAGCAGTTCTTC,CAWSVSRNEQFF,NA,TRBJ2-1,TRBV30,NA
TGTGCCAGCAGTTACCCAAACAGTGGCGGGGAGCTGTTTTTT,CASSYPNSGGELFF,NA,TRBJ2-2,TRBV6-5,NA
TGTGCCAGCAGAGTAAGAGGATCCTACGAGCAGTACTTC,CASRVRGSYEQYF,once,TRBJ2-7,TRBV6-5,NA
TGTGCCAGCAGTCGGGACTGGCTAACCTACGAGCAGTACTTC,CASSRDWLTYEQYF,NA,TRBJ2-7,TRBV2,NA
TGCGCCAGCAGCAGAACCCTAGCGGGGGGTGCCTACGAGCAGTACTTC,CASSRTLAGGAYEQYF,NA,TRBJ2-7,TRBV5-1,TRBD2
TGTGCCAGCAGCCGGGAGGGCTTAGCGGGGGCCACAGATACGCAGTATTTT,CASSREGLAGATDTQYF,NA,TRBJ2-3,TRBV5-6,TRBD2
TGTGCCAGCAGTCGGGCGGCGGGGGGGCCGGGGAATGAGCAGTTCTTC,CASSRAAGGPGNEQFF,NA,TRBJ2-1,TRBV11-2,TRBD2
TGTGCCAGCAGTTCGTACAGGGGATACACTGAAGCTTTCTTT,CASSSYRGYTEAFF,NA,TRBJ1-1,TRBV27,TRBD1
TGTGCCAGCAGCCAAGGTGGCGGGGGGGCCCAAGATACGCAGTATTTT,CASSQGGGGAQDTQYF,NA,TRBJ2-3,TRBV4-2,TRBD2
TGTGCCACCTTACAGGGGGCCAATGAGCAGTTCTTC,CATLQGANEQFF,NA,TRBJ2-1,TRBV27,TRBD1
TGTGCCAGTAGTATGATGCGGGGGGCATACAATGAGCAGTTCTTC,CASSMMRGAYNEQFF,NA,TRBJ2-1,TRBV19,TRBD2
TGTGCCCAGGGGACATCCTACAATGAGCAGTTCTTC,CAQGTSYNEQFF,NA,TRBJ2-1,TRBV6-9,NA
TGCGCCAGCAGTCCGGGACTAGCGGGGTACGAGCAGTACTTC,CASSPGLAGYEQYF,NA,TRBJ2-7,TRBV10-1,TRBD2
TGTGCCAGCAGCTTGAGGGGAAACTGGGAAGAGACCCAGTACTTC,CASSLRGNWEETQYF,once,TRBJ2-5,TRBV5-5,NA
TGTGCCAGCAGCTCCGAAAACATTCAGTACTTC,CASSSENIQYF,NA,TRBJ2-4,TRBV11-3,NA
TGTGCCAGCAGCTTAGCCGGACAGGGTAGAGGAGCTTTCTTT,CASSLAGQGRGAFF,NA,TRBJ1-1,TRBV11-2,TRBD1
TGTGCCAGCAGTAAGGGACTAGCGGGAGCTTACGAGCAGTACTTC,CASSKGLAGAYEQYF,NA,TRBJ2-7,TRBV28,TRBD2
TGTGCCAGCAGTGAGGCCGGGACAGGGGGCTACGAGCAGTACTTC,CASSEAGTGGYEQYF,NA,TRBJ2-7,TRBV28,TRBD1
TGTGCCAGTACGGGAAACGGGAGGTATGAGCAGTTCTTC,CASTGNGRYEQFF,NA,TRBJ2-1,TRBV19,TRBD2
TGTGCCAGCAGTTTTCCAGCGGGGGGCCCAAAGTACTTC,CASSFPAGGPKYF,few,TRBJ2-5,TRBV28,TRBD2
TGTGCCAGCAGTCTTAGCGGGGGAGAGACCCAGTACTTC,CASSLSGGETQYF,NA,TRBJ2-5,TRBV27,TRBD2
TGTGCCAGCAGCGAGCGGGGGCGGGTGGATACGCAGTATTTT,CASSERGRVDTQYF,NA,TRBJ2-3,TRBV2,TRBD2